A selection of T cell receptor beta chains follows, all from one sample in a study of neoadjuvant anti-PD-1 for oral cavity cancer. Only in-frame clones appear in the TCRdb table, and some are missing; sequencing was by immunoSEQ multiplex PCR. The sample lists nearly 15,000 clones; 36% were seen once. Sequenced here: tumor tissue, sampled after nivolumab (anti-PD-1) treatment. These receptors were obtained from a person aged 35-79 years with oral cavity squamous cell carcinoma. CDR3s include the opening cysteine and the closing phenylalanine or tryptophan. Each record gives: J gene, CDR3 length, V gene, clone size, D gene, CDR3 DNA, CDR3 protein. A D gene is named only where the DNA matches it firmly. Size values are once, few and many counts, or a class for expanded clones, and some rows have none.

TRBJ1-1	14	TRBV5-1	.	.	TGCGCCAGCAGCTTGGGGGCAGGAAACACTGAAGCTTTCTTT	CASSLGAGNTEAFF
TRBJ2-1	15	TRBV10-3	.	.	TGTGCCATCAGTAATTACGGGGGTTCCTACAATGAGCAGTTCTTC	CAISNYGGSYNEQFF
TRBJ2-7	15	TRBV25-1	few	.	TGTGCCAGCAGTGATCGAATGCAGGGGTCCTACGAGCAGTACTTC	CASSDRMQGSYEQYF
TRBJ1-1	16	TRBV13	.	TRBD1	TGTGCCAGCAGCCCCGGACAGGGCGACATGAACACTGAAGCTTTCTTT	CASSPGQGDMNTEAFF
TRBJ2-5	13	TRBV5-1	.	.	TGTGCCAGCAACGAAGGGTGGAGGGAGACCCAGTACTTC	CASNEGWRETQYF
TRBJ2-7	12	TRBV6-5	.	.	TGTGCCAGCAGCTCACAGGGCTACGAGCAGTACTTC	CASSSQGYEQYF
TRBJ2-7	14	TRBV7-8	few	.	TGTGCCAGCAGCTTAGGGGGGGCGATGGACGAGCAGTACTTC	CASSLGGAMDEQYF
TRBJ2-7	12	TRBV5-5	medium-sized	.	TGTGCCAGCAACCACTTAGGATACGAGCAGTACTTC	CASNHLGYEQYF
TRBJ1-2	14	TRBV10-3	few	TRBD1	TGTGCCATCACCGAATCGGACAGGAACTATGGCTACACCTTC	CAITESDRNYGYTF
TRBJ2-5	14	TRBV10-3	many	TRBD1	TGTGCCATCAGAACTGACAGGGGGGGAGAGACCCAGTACTTC	CAIRTDRGGETQYF
TRBJ1-5	15	TRBV19	few	.	TGTGCCAGTAAGCTCACAGGGTCGAGCAATCAGCCCCAGCATTTT	CASKLTGSSNQPQHF
TRBJ1-2	14	TRBV28	.	.	TGTGCCAGCGGAACTTTTCCGGGGGACTATGGCTACACCTTC	CASGTFPGDYGYTF
TRBJ1-6	14	TRBV6-1	.	.	TGTGCCAGCAGAGGGGCATTTAACAATTCACCCCTCCACTTT	CASRGAFNNSPLHF
TRBJ2-2	16	TRBV11-3	.	TRBD1	TGTGCCAGCAGCTCGGGACAGGGGGCCGGCACCGGGGAGCTGTTTTTT	CASSSGQGAGTGELFF
TRBJ2-7	13	TRBV5-8	.	.	TGTGCCAGCAGCCCAAAAACCGCCAGGGAGCAGTACTTC	CASSPKTAREQYF
TRBJ2-5	16	TRBV7-8	few	.	TGTGCCAGCAGCTCATTTATTGCGAGACAGCAAGAGACCCAGTACTTC	CASSSFIARQQETQYF
TRBJ1-1	13	TRBV11-2	.	.	TGTGCCACTCAGAGAGAGAGGAACACTGAAGCTTTCTTT	CATQRERNTEAFF
TRBJ1-1	13	TRBV6-1	.	.	TGTGCCAGCAGTGAAGGGAGGTTCGCTGAAGCTTTCTTT	CASSEGRFAEAFF
TRBJ2-4	19	TRBV2	.	.	TGTGCCAGCAGTGAAAGGGGGACAAAGAGGACCCTAGCCAAAAACATTCAGTACTTC	CASSERGTKRTLAKNIQYF
TRBJ1-5	13	TRBV6-4	many	.	TGTGCCAGCAGTGAGCAGGCAAATCAGCCCCAGCATTTT	CASSEQANQPQHF
TRBJ1-5	18	TRBV7-7	.	.	TGTGCCAGCAGCTTATGGAAAGCAAAAGGGGATAGCAATCAGCCCCAGCATTTT	CASSLWKAKGDSNQPQHF
TRBJ1-1	16	TRBV28	medium-sized	.	TGTGCCAGCAGTTTACGATCACGCAAGCAGAACACTGAAGCTTTCTTT	CASSLRSRKQNTEAFF
TRBJ1-6	13	TRBV5-1	few	.	TGCGCCAGCAGCTTAACGGGAGGATCACCCCTCCACTTT	CASSLTGGSPLHF
TRBJ2-7	11	TRBV29-1	.	.	TGCAGCGTTGGGGGTTCCTACGAGCAGTACTTC	CSVGGSYEQYF
TRBJ1-5	13	TRBV21-1	.	.	TGTGCCAGCAGCAAGGTGCGCAATCAGCCCCAGCATTTT	CASSKVRNQPQHF
TRBJ2-1	17	TRBV5-1	many	TRBD2	TGCGCCAGCAGCTGGGGGACTAGCCGCGGGCCCTACAATGAGCAGTTCTTC	CASSWGTSRGPYNEQFF
TRBJ1-2	11	TRBV5-5	.	.	TGTGCCAGCAGCTTGGACAGGGCAGAAACCTTC	CASSLDRAETF
TRBJ1-2	12	TRBV28	.	.	TGTGCCAGCAGTTTAAGTCTCTATGGCTACACCTTC	CASSLSLYGYTF
TRBJ2-3	14	TRBV7-8	.	.	TGTGCCAGCTTCGGTAGCGGAGGTATTTATACGCAGTATTTT	CASFGSGGIYTQYF
TRBJ2-2	12	TRBV11-2	.	.	TGTGCCAGCAGCTGGGTTGTCGGGGAGCTGTTTTTT	CASSWVVGELFF
TRBJ1-1	16	TRBV10-3	few	TRBD1	TGTGCCATCAGCATGACTCAGGGGGGAGGGGACACTGAAGCTTTCTTT	CAISMTQGGGDTEAFF
TRBJ2-7	15	TRBV27	.	TRBD1	TGTGCCAGCAGTTCCCAGGGGGCCCCCTACGACGAGCAGTACTTC	CASSSQGAPYDEQYF
TRBJ1-1	14	TRBV2	few	.	TGTGCCAGCAGTGAGCAGGGGCGCGACACTGAAGCTTTCTTT	CASSEQGRDTEAFF
TRBJ2-5	19	TRBV5-5	few	TRBD1	TGTGCCAGCAGCTCCCCCTCGATGGTCAGGGGGCTCGGCCAAGAGACCCAGTACTTC	CASSSPSMVRGLGQETQYF
TRBJ2-6	18	TRBV7-2	many	.	TGTGCCAGCAGCTTAACAGGGCCTACTCTCTCTGGGGCCAACGTCCTGACTTTC	CASSLTGPTLSGANVLTF
TRBJ1-6	13	TRBV28	.	.	TGTGCCAGCAGTTCGGGCCGAGATTCACCCCTCCACTTT	CASSSGRDSPLHF
TRBJ2-1	16	TRBV4-3	.	TRBD2	TGCGCCAGCAGCCCGATAGCGGGGCAAAAATACAATGAGCAGTTCTTC	CASSPIAGQKYNEQFF
TRBJ1-2	15	TRBV5-1	.	.	TGCGCCAGCAGCCAAGGTCGACTGGCTCGCCATGGCTACACCTTC	CASSQGRLARHGYTF
TRBJ2-1	15	TRBV9	.	.	TGTGCCAGCAGCGTAGGTGGCAGGCCTTACAATGAGCAGTTCTTC	CASSVGGRPYNEQFF
TRBJ2-5	16	TRBV9	.	TRBD2	TGTGCCAGCAGCGAGGGAGCGGGGATAACCCAAGAGACCCAGTACTTC	CASSEGAGITQETQYF
TRBJ1-1	14	TRBV23-1	.	.	TGCGCCAGCACCGCGGGGGGTCCGAACACTGAAGCTTTCTTT	CASTAGGPNTEAFF
TRBJ2-1	16	TRBV27	few	.	TGTGCCAGCAGTTTATTTAGCGGAAACTCCTACAATGAGCAGTTCTTC	CASSLFSGNSYNEQFF
TRBJ1-4	15	TRBV28	medium-sized	.	TGTGCCAGCAGTTCCCCTGGGGGATCTAATGAAAAACTGTTTTTT	CASSSPGGSNEKLFF
TRBJ2-7	15	TRBV5-4	.	TRBD1	TGTGCCAGCAGCCGGCCCGGGACAGACTTATACGAGCAGTACTTC	CASSRPGTDLYEQYF
TRBJ2-1	17	TRBV7-2	.	.	TGTGCCAGCAGCTCTGTACCACAGGGAGTCTATGCCAATGAGCAGTTCTTC	CASSSVPQGVYANEQFF
TRBJ2-3	15	TRBV28	.	.	TGTGCCAGCAGTTTCCTGTCCGGGTCCCGCGCTACGCAGTATTTT	CASSFLSGSRATQYF
TRBJ1-1	15	TRBV5-1	few	.	TGCGCCAGCAGCTTGGATTCCGGGTTGGGCACTGAAGCTTTCTTT	CASSLDSGLGTEAFF
TRBJ2-2	15	TRBV11-2	.	.	TGTGCCAGCAGCTTACTGGGGGGGCACGACGGGGAGCTGTTTTTT	CASSLLGGHDGELFF
TRBJ1-1	11	TRBV20-1	.	.	TGCAGTGTGAGAGGGTCGACTGAAGCTTTCTTT	CSVRGSTEAFF
TRBJ2-3	16	TRBV6-4	.	.	TGTGCCAGCAGAGCCCCCATCGGGGAAGAATCAGATACGCAGTATTTT	CASRAPIGEESDTQYF
TRBJ2-1	15	TRBV5-5	few	.	TGTGCCAGCAGCTTGGAGGGGACATCGCACAATGAGCAGTTCTTC	CASSLEGTSHNEQFF
TRBJ1-1	13	TRBV5-6	.	TRBD1	TGTGCCAGCAGCTCGATGACAGGGGACGGGGCTTTCTTT	CASSSMTGDGAFF
TRBJ2-3	16	TRBV5-4	.	.	TGTGCCAGCAGCCCCATCGGCGCACCCAGCACAGATACGCAGTATTTT	CASSPIGAPSTDTQYF
TRBJ2-7	15	TRBV7-6	.	.	TGTGCCAGCAGCTTCAGCCCCAGCAGCTCCTACGAGCAGTACTTC	CASSFSPSSSYEQYF
TRBJ1-1	13	TRBV6-6	.	.	TGTGCCAGCAGCGCGAGGGAATACACTGAAGCTTTCTTT	CASSAREYTEAFF
TRBJ2-1	12	TRBV6-6	few	TRBD2	TGTGCCAGCGGACTAGCGGGGAATGAGCAGTTCTTC	CASGLAGNEQFF
TRBJ1-5	15	TRBV7-9	many	TRBD1	TGTGCCAGCAGCCCGGACAGGAATAGCAATCAGCCCCAGCATTTT	CASSPDRNSNQPQHF
TRBJ1-1	14	TRBV18	.	.	TGTGCCAGCTCACCTCGGGACGGAATCACTGAAGCTTTCTTT	CASSPRDGITEAFF
TRBJ2-7	14	TRBV19	medium-sized	TRBD2	TGTGCCAGTAGTCCGACTAGCGTGTCCTACGAGCAGTACTTC	CASSPTSVSYEQYF